The 28 T cell receptor beta chains in this list originate from one sample, sequenced in a study of cytomegalovirus exposure and HLA in healthy donors (TCRdb year 2017). Library construction relied on the immunoSEQ multiplex PCR assay. The multiplex PCR relied on a mix of 60 forward primers for TCR Vbeta segments and 13 reverse primers for TCR Jbeta segments. Held by TCRdb, this immuneACCESS table contains in-frame sequences only and omits some clones. Under half of the omission traces to an unresolved V gene where checked; the cause of the rest is unknown. The sample contains 55,000 to 70,000 clones, less than 85% of them found a single time. Approximately 19% of the sample is in the top ten clones. Source material: PBMCs. Receptors were obtained from a woman between 55 and 75 years old in good health and CMV-seropositive.

The V gene is TRBV5-1, the J gene TRBJ1-2, with 7 bases aligning to TRBD1. CDR3 length equals 14 residues. V trimming: 3 bases; J trimming: 0 bases; junction bases outside the gene matches: 2. Germline assignment: CDR1 SGHRS and CDR2 YFSETQ. The CDR3 loop reads CASSSGQANYGYTF. The CDR3 DNA sequence: TGCGCCAGCAGCTCCGGACAGGCTAACTATGGCTACACCTTC.

The V gene is TRBV5-6, the J gene TRBJ2-7; 11 nucleotides match TRBD1. Germline CDR1 and CDR2: SGHDT and YYEEEE. The V and J ends lost 1 base and 5 bases, in that order; junction bases with no gene match: 11. The CDR3 spans 17 residues. The DNA of the CDR3 is TGTGCCAGCAGCTTGTTAGGCCGGGACAGGGGGGTCCACGAGCAGTACTTC. Protein: CASSLLGRDRGVHEQYF.

Worth noting for this clone: The same CDR3 arises from other DNA sequences in this sample as well. The chain has TRBV29-1 and TRBJ1-1; the D gene is possibly TRBD1 (6 bases). With 7 bases removed from V and 1 base from J, the gap between germline ends came to 10 bases. CDR1 and CDR2 from the germline V gene are SQVTM and ANQGSEA. This CDR3 is 12 amino acids long. DNA of the CDR3: TGCAGCGCTCTACAGGGGAACACTGAAGCTTTCTTT. It specifies CSALQGNTEAFF.

The chain carries TRBV5-1 and TRBJ1-2; 7 positions match TRBD1. V lost 4 bases and J lost 8; bases outside the gene matches: 8. The CDR3 has 13 residues. Germline V CDR1 and CDR2: SGHRS, YFSETQ. The CDR3 loop is CASSQDRLEGYTF. The CDR3 DNA reads as TGCGCCAGCAGCCAGGACAGGTTGGAGGGCTACACCTTC.

This chain joins TRBV4-2 and TRBJ1-4, with D unresolved. The CDR3 is 16 residues long. CDR1 LGHNA and CDR2 YNFKEQ come from the germline V gene. Trimming shortened V by 0 bases and J by 0 bases, and 8 bases separated the two germline ends. This CDR3 is CASSQDSTATNEKLFF. The CDR3 DNA reads as TGTGCCAGCAGCCAAGATTCCACAGCAACTAATGAAAAACTGTTTTTT.

The chain links TRBV6-5 to TRBJ1-2, with D tentatively TRBD1 (5 bases). Deletions cut 4 bases from V and 2 bases from J, with 14 bases between. This CDR3 is 15 amino acids long. Germline V gene data show CDR1 as MNHEY and CDR2 as SVGAGI. Written as DNA, the CDR3 is TGTGCCAGCAGTTTTTTAGGGTCAGGGAACTATGGCTACACCTTC. This encodes CASSFLGSGNYGYTF.

This clone was found once. V usage is TRBV27 and J usage is TRBJ2-2; D unresolved. Deletions cut 4 bases from V and 3 bases from J, with 12 bases between. Germline CDR1 reads MNHEY; CDR2 reads SMNVEV (reference sequence). CDR3 length: 15 residues. The CDR3 coding sequence is TGTGCCAGCAGTTGGTCGGGTAGTGACACCGGGGAGCTGTTTTTT. It specifies CASSWSGSDTGELFF.

The rearrangement joins TRBV6-1 to TRBJ1-2, with D unresolved. The germline gives CDR1 MNHNS, CDR2 SASEGT. The V and J ends lost 1 base and 0 bases respectively, with 6 bases between them. The CDR3 has 14 amino acids. CDR3 loop: CASSEGGANYGYTF. CDR3 nucleotide sequence: TGTGCCAGCAGTGAAGGTGGAGCTAACTATGGCTACACCTTC.

The DNA for the CDR3 is TGTGCCAGCAGCTTAACTGGCGCTGCCGGCGAGGTGGCTTTCTTT. It codes for CASSLTGAAGEVAFF. This chain connects TRBV7-2 to TRBJ1-1; D not resolved. The CDR3 sequence is 15 residues long. Germline loops: CDR1 SGHTA, CDR2 FQGNSA. With 2 bases removed from V and 11 bases from J, the gap between germline ends came to 21 bases.

The chain carries TRBV7-2 and TRBJ2-3, with D tentatively TRBD1 (5 bases). There are 16 residues in the CDR3. Germline V gene data show CDR1 as SGHTA and CDR2 as FQGNSA. Trimming removed 7 bases from V and 0 bases from J, with 17 bases in between. This chain's CDR3 is CASNMGLLTSTDTQYF. DNA for the CDR3: TGTGCCAGCAACATGGGGCTTTTAACTAGCACAGATACGCAGTATTTT.

J is TRBJ2-1 and V is TRBV2; 8 positions match TRBD1. Unmatched junction bases numbered 7, after V lost 0 bases and J lost 3 bases. The CDR3 runs 17 residues. Germline CDR1 and CDR2: SNHLY and FYNNEI. CDR3 nucleotide sequence: TGTGCCAGCAGTGAAGCGCTTCCGGGACAGGACTACAATGAGCAGTTCTTC. Its translation is CASSEALPGQDYNEQFF.

V and J are TRBV9 and TRBJ2-3; D might be TRBD1 (6 bases). This CDR3 is built from 16 residues. CDR1 SGDLS and CDR2 YYNGEE come from the germline V gene. The V gene lost 3 bases and the J gene lost 1 base, with 15 bases spanning the gap. DNA of the CDR3: TGTGCCAGCAGCGGGCCTACAGGGCCCGGCACAGATACGCAGTATTTT. Translated: CASSGPTGPGTDTQYF.

V and J are TRBV5-1 and TRBJ2-6; 8 nucleotides agree with TRBD2. Germline assignment: CDR1 SGHRS and CDR2 YFSETQ. The CDR3 sequence is 17 residues long. V lost 3 bases, J lost 2 bases, and 7 bases stayed unmatched. The DNA of the CDR3 is TGCGCCAGCAGCTCTACTCTCGGGGGGGCTGGGGCCAACGTCCTGACTTTC. Protein: CASSSTLGGAGANVLTF.

This rearrangement joins TRBV9 to TRBJ2-2; D not resolved. The V end lost 0 bases, the J end lost 3 bases, and 6 bases lay between the germline ends. Per germline, CDR1 SGDLS and CDR2 YYNGEE. This CDR3 comprises 14 residues. The CDR3 is CASSVGPDTGELFF. The CDR3 DNA reads TGTGCCAGCAGCGTAGGTCCAGACACCGGGGAGCTGTTTTTT.

There are a few counts of this clone. The V call is TRBV18, the J call TRBJ2-1, with D tentatively TRBD2 (6 bases). V was cut by 2 bases and J by 8 bases, with 7 bases left in between. Germline V gene data show CDR1 as KGHSH and CDR2 as LQKENI. The CDR3 has 12 residues. The CDR3 coding sequence is TGTGCCAGCTCACCAGGAGGGCATGAGCAGTTCTTC. Translation: CASSPGGHEQFF.

The chain has TRBV10-1 and TRBJ2-1, with a weak D call TRBD1 (5 bases). CDR1 WNHNN and CDR2 SYGVQD come from the germline V gene (reference sequence). The V end was cut by 9 bases, the J end by 7 bases, with 10 bases between. The CDR3 extends over 11 amino acids. CDR3 protein: CARGLRNEQFF. Here the CDR3 DNA reads TGCGCCAGGGGGCTACGGAATGAGCAGTTCTTC.

The chain is built from TRBV4-2 and TRBJ2-5; TRBD1 matches 11 bases. Germline-derived CDR1 and CDR2 are LGHNA and YNFKEQ. V trimming: 4 bases; J trimming: 5 bases; junction bases outside the gene matches: 12. The CDR3 consists of 17 residues. The CDR3 loop is CASSPTGTGGLGETQYF. CDR3 coding DNA: TGTGCCAGCAGCCCTACTGGGACAGGGGGGCTGGGGGAGACCCAGTACTTC.

This clone came up once. Mismatch with germline at one junction end may stem from a read error. The chain recombines TRBV7-9 with TRBJ1-1, with TRBD1 matching over 10 bases. The CDR3 is made up of 16 amino acids. The germline CDR1 and CDR2 sequences are SEHNR and FQNEAQ (reference sequence). CDR3 loop: CSSSTGQGRGGTEAFF. For the CDR3, the DNA is TGTTCCAGCAGCACGGGACAGGGGCGAGGAGGAACTGAAGCTTTCTTT.

The chain is built from TRBV9 and TRBJ1-1; TRBD1 aligns across 8 bases. The CDR3 covers 14 residues. Germline CDR1 SGDLS, CDR2 YYNGEE. Trimming at V came to 5 bases and at J to 2 bases, leaving 5 bases not matched to a gene. Written as DNA, the CDR3 is TGTGCCAGCAGTTTGGGACAGGCAAACACTGAAGCTTTCTTT. This codes for CASSLGQANTEAFF. The variable domain in full, with the rest retrieved from reference TRBV9 and TRBJ1-1, is DSGVTQTPKHLITATGQRVTLRCSPRSGDLSVYWYQQSLDQGLQFLIQYYNGEERAKGNILERFSAQQFPDLHSELNLSSLELGDSALYFCASSLGQANTEAFFGQGTRLTVV.

The gene calls are TRBV7-9 and TRBJ2-3, with 7 nucleotides matching TRBD1. This CDR3 contains 16 residues. The trim removed 3 bases at V and 2 bases at J, leaving 8 bases unmatched. CDR1 is SEHNR and CDR2 is FQNEAQ in the germline V gene (reference sequence). CDR3 sequence: CASSFGRDSHTDTQYF. CDR3 nucleotide sequence: TGTGCCAGCAGCTTCGGTAGGGACAGTCACACAGATACGCAGTATTTT.

This clone was picked up a small number of times. The chain carries TRBV7-2 and TRBJ2-2, with D possibly matching TRBD2 (6 bases). CDR1 and CDR2 from the germline V gene are SGHTA and FQGNSA. V lost 5 bases, J lost 5 bases, and 21 bases lay in between. CDR3 length equals 17 residues. CDR3: CASSPSAVTRGTGELFF. The CDR3 DNA reads TGTGCCAGCAGCCCGAGCGCTGTCACGCGGGGAACCGGGGAGCTGTTTTTT. Looking up the rest from reference TRBV7-2 and TRBJ2-2 gives the full variable domain: GAGVSQSPSNKVTEKGKDVELRCDPISGHTALYWYRQSLGQGLEFLIYFQGNSAPDKSGLPSDRFSAERTGGSVSTLTIQRTQQEDSAVYLCASSPSAVTRGTGELFFGEGSRLTVL.

The chain joins TRBV7-9 to TRBJ2-2; 8 nucleotides align to TRBD1. CDR1 and CDR2 (germline): SEHNR, FQNEAQ (reference sequence). V trimming: 5 bases; J trimming: 1 base; junction bases outside the gene matches: 3. CDR3 length equals 15 residues. This CDR3 reads CASSLGQGNTGELFF. CDR3 DNA: TGTGCCAGCAGCCTCGGACAGGGGAACACCGGGGAGCTGTTTTTT.

The V gene is TRBV5-6, the J gene TRBJ2-2, with D hard to call. This CDR3 region has 13 residues. V dropped 5 bases and J dropped 8 bases, with 13 bases sitting between them. From germline, CDR1 is SGHDT and CDR2 YYEEEE. CDR3 DNA sequence: TGTGCCAGCAGTATGAGTACTTGGGGGGAGCTGTTTTTT. This codes for CASSMSTWGELFF.

V and J are TRBV5-1 and TRBJ1-1; tentative D call: TRBD1 (6 bases). The CDR3 sequence is 16 residues long. CDR1 SGHRS and CDR2 YFSETQ come from the germline V gene. Trimming took 4 bases from V and 2 from J, leaving 18 bases between them. The CDR3 sequence is CASSPQVLGGNTEAFF. Written as DNA, the CDR3 is TGCGCCAGCAGCCCCCAGGTGTTAGGGGGAAACACTGAAGCTTTCTTT.

V gene TRBV27 combines with J gene TRBJ1-2, with D perhaps matching TRBD1 (5 bases). The CDR3 spans 14 residues. Deletions cut 5 bases from V and 8 bases from J, with 18 bases between. CDR1 and CDR2 (germline): MNHEY, SMNVEV (reference sequence). The CDR3: CASSPGTWWSGYTF. CDR3 nucleotide sequence: TGTGCCAGCAGTCCCGGGACTTGGTGGTCCGGCTACACCTTC.

This clone was picked up a small number of times. The same CDR3 arises from other DNA sequences in this sample as well. This sequence joins TRBV15 and TRBJ1-2; a weak D match, TRBD1 (6 bases). CDR1 and CDR2 (germline): LNHNV, YYDKDF (reference sequence). V was trimmed by 5 bases and J by 2 bases, leaving 15 bases between them. The CDR3 length is 15 residues. The CDR3 here is CATSEGGLGNYGYTF. The DNA of the CDR3 is TGTGCCACCAGCGAAGGGGGATTGGGGAACTATGGCTACACCTTC.

The sample holds a few counts of this clone. V is TRBV27 and J is TRBJ2-1; 7 bases fit TRBD1. CDR1 and CDR2 (germline): MNHEY, SMNVEV (reference sequence). The V segment lost 6 bases and the J segment 9 bases; nucleotides outside the gene matches: 14. The CDR3 extends over 15 amino acids. In DNA, the CDR3 is TGTGCCAGCAGCCCTCGACAGGGATGGGGCAGTGAGCAGTTCTTC. Translation gives CASSPRQGWGSEQFF.

This clone was detected a few times. This chain uses TRBV4-2 with TRBJ1-4, with D perhaps TRBD1 (6 bases). The CDR3 is 15 amino acids. The germline CDR1 and CDR2 sequences are LGHNA and YNFKEQ. Trimming took off 5 bases at V and 5 bases at J, with 15 bases between the two ends. CDR3 sequence (DNA): TGTGCCAGCAGCTTGGCGGGGGGCGCGAATGAAAAACTGTTTTTT. Its protein product is CASSLAGGANEKLFF.